This T cell receptor (beta chain) was obtained from a study of T cells in women clearing cervical HPV infection. The overall study: Cases were women with histologically confirmed HPV16-related CIN3 or worse, including a couple of invasive cancers.

Sequenced by immunoSEQ multiplex PCR; TCRdb stores in-frame clones only, minus some. The sample includes about 44,000 clones. Details on this clone: The observed sequence ends 3 residues before the CDR3 terminus, with the missing tail filled in from the germline J gene.

Germline assignment: CDR1 MNHEY and CDR2 SVGEGT. V lost 2 bases to trimming and J lost 4 bases, with 9 bases between them. This CDR3 has 15 residues. The clonotype originates from a woman between 18 and 75 years old with a cervical HPV16 infection that either progressed to CIN3+ or cleared (not recorded which). Input material: blood buffy coat. The genes are TRBV6-2 or TRBV6-3 and TRBJ2-6; D gene ambiguous. The CDR3 loop is CASSYRLVGANVLTF. The covered CDR3 bases are TGTGCCAGCAGTTACCGACTGGTAGGGGCCAACGTC.